This entry lists 2 T cell receptor beta chains sequenced from one sample in a study of immune evolution from preneoplasia to lung adenocarcinoma (dated by TCRdb to the early 2020s). Libraries were made using the immunoSEQ multiplex PCR assay. This is the immuneACCESS table as TCRdb keeps it, with only in-frame sequences that have V and J called. A part of the clones is gone; compared with another copy, unresolved V genes explain less than half, and the rest is unexplained. The sample table records fewer than 6,000 clones; approximately 91% of these occur just once. About 2.8% of the sample goes to the ten largest clones. Sequenced input: FFPE invasive lung adenocarcinoma tissue. The cell subset or site label on this specimen signifies: frankly invasive lung adenocarcinoma (ADC). These TCRs come from a person aged 45 to 60 with lung adenocarcinoma.

This clone was counted once. V is TRBV4-1 and J is TRBJ1-6; D ambiguous. The CDR3 is 16 residues long. Between the trimmed V and J ends, which lost 0 bases and 10 bases, there was a span of 16 bases. CDR1 is MGHRA, CDR2 YSYEKL, per germline. The CDR3 sequence: CASSQEGMDARSPLHF. In DNA form, the CDR3 reads TGCGCCAGCAGCCAAGAAGGGATGGACGCCAGGTCACCCCTCCACTTT.

In its sample, this clone was seen once. The chain uses TRBV5-1 and TRBJ2-2; possible D gene TRBD2, 5 bases. Trimming pared 1 base from V and 0 bases from J, leaving 10 bases between. This CDR3 contains 16 residues. Germline CDR1 reads SGHRS; CDR2 reads YFSETQ. DNA for the CDR3: TGCGCCAGCAGCTTGCGTTCGGGAACGAACACCGGGGAGCTGTTTTTT. Protein product: CASSLRSGTNTGELFF.